The 2 T cell receptor beta chains given below trace back to one sample, sequenced in a study of OX40 agonist ivuxolimab in advanced cancers. The library was produced with the immunoSEQ multiplex PCR assay. Imported from immuneACCESS, the table was reduced by TCRdb to in-frame sequences with V and J called. These copies leave out some clones; in studies compared against another copy, an unresolved V gene accounts for under half, and the cause of the remainder is not known. The sample has fewer than 50,000 clones on record, about 90% of them singletons. The top ten clonotypes cover 0.58% of the sample. This sample comprised CD4+ or CD8+ T cells sorted from blood, obtained in a trial of the OX40 agonist ivuxolimab. The receptors here all came from an adult with an advanced solid tumor such as melanoma, head and neck, liver or kidney cancer.

The CDR3 coding sequence is TGTGCCAGCAGTGAGGACTACCAAGAGACCCAGTACTTC. Translation gives CASSEDYQETQYF. J is TRBJ2-5 and V is TRBV2; perhaps TRBD2 as D (5 bases). The CDR3 consists of 13 residues. V was trimmed by 3 bases and J by 0 bases, leaving 5 bases between them. Germline loops: CDR1 SNHLY, CDR2 FYNNEI.

The gene calls are TRBV18 and TRBJ1-2; 7 nucleotides agree with TRBD1. CDR1 and CDR2 from the germline V gene are KGHSH and LQKENI. This CDR3 is built from 14 residues. The junction had 6 bases not matched to a gene; V was cut back by 3 bases and J by 5 bases. CDR3 amino acids: CASSPRDSPYGYTF. CDR3 in DNA: TGTGCCAGCTCACCTCGGGACAGTCCTTATGGCTACACCTTC.